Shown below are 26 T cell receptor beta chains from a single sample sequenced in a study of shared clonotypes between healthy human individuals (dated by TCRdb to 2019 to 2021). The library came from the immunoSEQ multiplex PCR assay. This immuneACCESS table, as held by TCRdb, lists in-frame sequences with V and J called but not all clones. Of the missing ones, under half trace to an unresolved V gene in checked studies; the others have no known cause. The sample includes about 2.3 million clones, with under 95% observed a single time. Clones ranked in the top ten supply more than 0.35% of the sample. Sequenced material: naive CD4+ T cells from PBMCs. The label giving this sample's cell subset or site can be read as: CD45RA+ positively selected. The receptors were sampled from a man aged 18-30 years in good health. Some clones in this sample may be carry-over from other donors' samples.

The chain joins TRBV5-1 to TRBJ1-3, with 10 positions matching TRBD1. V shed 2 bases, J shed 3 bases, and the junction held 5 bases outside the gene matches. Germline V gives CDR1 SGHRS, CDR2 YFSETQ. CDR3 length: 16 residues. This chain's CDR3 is CASSFGQGVRGNTIYF. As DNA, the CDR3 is TGCGCCAGCAGCTTCGGACAGGGGGTACGTGGAAACACCATATATTTT.

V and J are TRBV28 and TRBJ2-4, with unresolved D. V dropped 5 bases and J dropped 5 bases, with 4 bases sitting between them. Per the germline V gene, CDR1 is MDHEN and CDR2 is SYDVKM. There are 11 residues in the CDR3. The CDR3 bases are TGTGCCAGCAGTAACGAAAACATTCAGTACTTC. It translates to CASSNENIQYF.

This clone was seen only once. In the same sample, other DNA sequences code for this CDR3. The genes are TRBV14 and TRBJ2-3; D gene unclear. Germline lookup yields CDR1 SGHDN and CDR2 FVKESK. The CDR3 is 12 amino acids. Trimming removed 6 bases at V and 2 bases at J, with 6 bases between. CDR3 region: CASSPSTDTQYF. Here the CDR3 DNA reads TGTGCCAGCAGTCCCTCCACAGATACGCAGTATTTT. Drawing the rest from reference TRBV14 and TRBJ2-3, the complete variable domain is EAGVTQFPSHSVIEKGQTVTLRCDPISGHDNLYWYRRVMGKEIKFLLHFVKESKQDESGMPNNRFLAERTGGTYSTLKVQPAELEDSGVYFCASSPSTDTQYFGPGTRLTVL.

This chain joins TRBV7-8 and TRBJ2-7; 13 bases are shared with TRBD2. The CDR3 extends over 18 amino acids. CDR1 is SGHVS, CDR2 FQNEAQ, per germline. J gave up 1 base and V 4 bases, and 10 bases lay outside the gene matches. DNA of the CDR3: TGTGCCAGCAGCTCCCGGGTTCGGACTAGCGGGAGATCCTACGAGCAGTACTTC. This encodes CASSSRVRTSGRSYEQYF.

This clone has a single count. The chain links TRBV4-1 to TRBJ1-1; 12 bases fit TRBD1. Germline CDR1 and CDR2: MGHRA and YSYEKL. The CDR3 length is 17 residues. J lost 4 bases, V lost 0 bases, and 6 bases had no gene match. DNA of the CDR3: TGCGCCAGCAGCCAAGATAATTGGGACAGGGGGCTCACTGAAGCTTTCTTT. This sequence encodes CASSQDNWDRGLTEAFF.

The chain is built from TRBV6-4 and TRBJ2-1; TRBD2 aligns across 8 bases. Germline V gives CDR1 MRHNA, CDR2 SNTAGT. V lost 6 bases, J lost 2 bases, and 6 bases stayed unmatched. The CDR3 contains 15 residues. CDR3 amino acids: CASSQSGSTYNEQFF. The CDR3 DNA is TGTGCCAGCAGCCAAAGCGGGAGTACCTACAATGAGCAGTTCTTC.

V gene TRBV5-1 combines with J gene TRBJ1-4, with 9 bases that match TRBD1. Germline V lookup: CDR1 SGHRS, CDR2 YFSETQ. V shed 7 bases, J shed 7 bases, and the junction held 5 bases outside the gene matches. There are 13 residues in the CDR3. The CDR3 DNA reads TGCGCCAGCCGGACAGGGGTGGGTGAAAAACTGTTTTTT. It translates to CASRTGVGEKLFF.

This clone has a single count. DNA for the CDR3: TGTGCCAGCAGTTTTCGAACCCTCTCCCGGGGGAATCAGCCCCAGCATTTT. It encodes CASSFRTLSRGNQPQHF. This chain uses TRBV28 with TRBJ1-5, with D tentatively TRBD1 (5 bases). V was clipped by 3 bases and J by 4 bases, with 19 bases between them. This CDR3 comprises 17 residues. CDR1 and CDR2 (germline): MDHEN, SYDVKM. The complete variable domain, with remaining parts taken from reference TRBV28 and TRBJ1-5, reads DVKVTQSSRYLVKRTGEKVFLECVQDMDHENMFWYRQDPGLGLRLIYFSYDVKMKEKGDIPEGYSVSREKKERFSLILESASTNQTSMYLCASSFRTLSRGNQPQHFGDGTRLSIL.

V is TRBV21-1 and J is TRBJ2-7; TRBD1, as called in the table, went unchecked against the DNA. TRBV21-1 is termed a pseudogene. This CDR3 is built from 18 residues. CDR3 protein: CASSKAWGDRETPYEQYF. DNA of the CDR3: TGTGCCAGCAGCAAAGCTTGGGGGGACAGGGAAACCCCCTACGAGCAGTACTTC.

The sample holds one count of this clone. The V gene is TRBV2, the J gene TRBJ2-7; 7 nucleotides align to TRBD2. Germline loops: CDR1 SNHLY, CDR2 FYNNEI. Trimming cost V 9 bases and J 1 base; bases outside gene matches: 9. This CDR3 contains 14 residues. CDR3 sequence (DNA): TGTGCCAGTTTGGTTGCGGGAGATTCCTACGAGCAGTACTTC. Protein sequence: CASLVAGDSYEQYF.

The CDR3 region has the DNA TGTGCCAGCCGGGACAGGATTACTTACGAGCAGTACTTC. Its translation: CASRDRITYEQYF. The rearrangement uses TRBV6-5 and TRBJ2-7; 8 positions agree with TRBD1. The CDR3 consists of 13 residues. The J segment lost 4 bases and the V segment lost 8 bases, leaving 7 bases of the junction unmatched. CDR1 and CDR2 (germline): MNHEY, SVGAGI.

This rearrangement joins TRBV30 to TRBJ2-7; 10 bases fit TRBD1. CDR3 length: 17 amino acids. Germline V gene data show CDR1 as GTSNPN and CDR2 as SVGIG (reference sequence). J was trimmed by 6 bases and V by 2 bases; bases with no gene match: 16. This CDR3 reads CAWSLPNLGDRGSEQYF. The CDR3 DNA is TGTGCCTGGAGTTTACCCAATTTGGGGGACAGGGGAAGCGAGCAGTACTTC.

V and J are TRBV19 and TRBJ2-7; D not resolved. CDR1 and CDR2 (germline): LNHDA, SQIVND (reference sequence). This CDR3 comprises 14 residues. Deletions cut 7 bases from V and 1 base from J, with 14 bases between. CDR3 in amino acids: CASTASTLSYEQYF. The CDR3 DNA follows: TGTGCCAGTACTGCTAGTACCCTTTCCTACGAGCAGTACTTC.

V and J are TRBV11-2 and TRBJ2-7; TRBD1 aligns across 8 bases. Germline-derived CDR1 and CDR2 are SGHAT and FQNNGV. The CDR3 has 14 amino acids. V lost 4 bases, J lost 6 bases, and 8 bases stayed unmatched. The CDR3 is CASSWTGTNAEQYF. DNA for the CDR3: TGTGCCAGCAGCTGGACAGGGACGAACGCCGAGCAGTACTTC.

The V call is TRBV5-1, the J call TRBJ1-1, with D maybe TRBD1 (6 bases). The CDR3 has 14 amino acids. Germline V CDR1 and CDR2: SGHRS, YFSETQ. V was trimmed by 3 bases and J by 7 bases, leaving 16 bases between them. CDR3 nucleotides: TGCGCCAGCAGCTCTCAGACAGGATCAAGTGAAGCTTTCTTT. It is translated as CASSSQTGSSEAFF.

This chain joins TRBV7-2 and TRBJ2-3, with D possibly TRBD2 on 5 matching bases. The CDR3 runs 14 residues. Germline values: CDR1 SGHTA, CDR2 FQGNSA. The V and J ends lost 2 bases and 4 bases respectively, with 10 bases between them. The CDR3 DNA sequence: TGTGCCAGCAGCTTAATCCTAGCCTCAGATACGCAGTATTTT. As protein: CASSLILASDTQYF.

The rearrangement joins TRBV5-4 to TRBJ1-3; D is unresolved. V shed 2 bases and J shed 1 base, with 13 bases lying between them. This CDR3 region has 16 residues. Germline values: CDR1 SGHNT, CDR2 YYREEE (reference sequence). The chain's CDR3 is CASSFGGWVSGNTIYF. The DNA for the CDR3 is TGTGCCAGCAGCTTCGGAGGGTGGGTATCTGGAAACACCATATATTTT.

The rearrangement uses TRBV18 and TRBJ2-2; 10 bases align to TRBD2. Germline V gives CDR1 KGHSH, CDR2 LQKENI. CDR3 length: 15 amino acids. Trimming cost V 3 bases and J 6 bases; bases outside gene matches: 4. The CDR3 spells CASSPRTSGAGELFF. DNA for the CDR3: TGTGCCAGCTCACCCCGGACTAGCGGAGCCGGGGAGCTGTTTTTT.

The CDR3 sequence: CSADTGDGKQFF. CDR3 nucleotides: TGCAGCGCAGATACAGGGGATGGTAAGCAGTTCTTC. The chain joins TRBV29-1 to TRBJ2-1; 7 positions match TRBD1. The ends lost 7 bases at V and 11 bases at J; junction bases unmatched: 11. The CDR3 consists of 12 residues. Germline V CDR1 and CDR2: SQVTM, ANQGSEA.

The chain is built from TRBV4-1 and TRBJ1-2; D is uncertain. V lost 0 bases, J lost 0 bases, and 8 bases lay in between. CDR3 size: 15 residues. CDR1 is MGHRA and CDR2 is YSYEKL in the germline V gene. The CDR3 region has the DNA TGCGCCAGCAGCCAAGATGGCCCAGCTAACTATGGCTACACCTTC. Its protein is CASSQDGPANYGYTF.

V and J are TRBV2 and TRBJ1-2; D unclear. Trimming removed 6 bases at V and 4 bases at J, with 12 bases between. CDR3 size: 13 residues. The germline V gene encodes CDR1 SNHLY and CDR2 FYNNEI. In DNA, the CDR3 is TGTGCCAGCAGGGGTCTGGGGAGCTATGGCTACACCTTC. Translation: CASRGLGSYGYTF.

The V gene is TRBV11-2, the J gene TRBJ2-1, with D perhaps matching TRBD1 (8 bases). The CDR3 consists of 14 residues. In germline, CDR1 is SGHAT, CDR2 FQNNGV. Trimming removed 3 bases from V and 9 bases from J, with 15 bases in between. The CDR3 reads CASSFTTGGGEQFF. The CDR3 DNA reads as TGTGCCAGCAGCTTCACCACAGGGGGGGGTGAGCAGTTCTTC.

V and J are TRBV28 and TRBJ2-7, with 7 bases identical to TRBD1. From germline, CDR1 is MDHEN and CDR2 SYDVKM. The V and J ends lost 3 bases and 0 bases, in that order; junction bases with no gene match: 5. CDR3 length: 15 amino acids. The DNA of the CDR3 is TGTGCCAGCAGTTTCCCACAGGGGAGCTCCTACGAGCAGTACTTC. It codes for CASSFPQGSSYEQYF.

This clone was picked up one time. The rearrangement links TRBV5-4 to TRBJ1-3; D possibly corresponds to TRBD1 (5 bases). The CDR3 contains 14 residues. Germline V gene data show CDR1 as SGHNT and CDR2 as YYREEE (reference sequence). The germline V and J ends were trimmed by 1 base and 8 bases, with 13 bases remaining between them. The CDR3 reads CASSLMGGTDTIYF. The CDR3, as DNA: TGTGCCAGCAGCTTGATGGGGGGAACGGACACCATATATTTT.

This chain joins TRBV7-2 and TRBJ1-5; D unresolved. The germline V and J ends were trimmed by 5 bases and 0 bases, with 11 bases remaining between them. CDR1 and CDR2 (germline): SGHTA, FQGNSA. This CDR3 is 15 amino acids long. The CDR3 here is CASSPWKGSNQPQHF. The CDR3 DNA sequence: TGTGCCAGCAGCCCCTGGAAGGGTAGCAATCAGCCCCAGCATTTT.

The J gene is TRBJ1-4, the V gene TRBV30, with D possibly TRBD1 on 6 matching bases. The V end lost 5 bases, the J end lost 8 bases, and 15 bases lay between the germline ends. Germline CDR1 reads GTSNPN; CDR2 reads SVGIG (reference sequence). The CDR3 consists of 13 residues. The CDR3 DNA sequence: TGTGCCTGGTTACAGGGACCGGGGGAAAAACTGTTTTTT. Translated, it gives CAWLQGPGEKLFF. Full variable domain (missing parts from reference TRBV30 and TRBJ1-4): SQTIHQWPATLVQPVGSPLSLECTVEGTSNPNLYWYRQAAGRGLQLLFYSVGIGQISSEVPQNLSASRPQDRQFILSSKKLLLSDSGFYLCAWLQGPGEKLFFGSGTQLSVL.